These T cell receptor beta chains were read from a single sample in a study of T cell repertoires in cytomegalovirus infection. TCRdb reprocessed the reads via MiXCR and lists one record per CDR3 protein. The profile covers hundreds of thousands of distinct CDR3 sequences, with roughly a sixth appearing a single time and around 12% taken by the ten largest. What was sequenced was PBMCs. All receptors come from a human donor in good health (CMV status not recorded). Some clones in this sample may be carry-over from other donors' samples. CDR3s include the opening cysteine and the closing phenylalanine or tryptophan. Each record gives: D gene, J gene, clone size, V gene, CDR3 DNA, CDR3 protein. The D gene is left open where the match is weak. Rows give clone size only sometimes, using once, few, many, or a class for an expanded clone.

>TRBD1|TRBJ2-3|NA|TRBV28
TGTGCCATCCAGGGGGCAGCAGATACGCAGTATTTT
CAIQGAADTQYF
>NA|TRBJ2-5|few|TRBV5-8
TGTGCCAGCCCGCCTCAAACGGGGGGCGACGAGACCCAGTACTTC
CASPPQTGGDETQYF
>NA|TRBJ1-1|few|TRBV6-5
TGTGCCAGCAGGGGAGGCTCTTCGGGGGACACTGAAGCTTTCTTT
CASRGGSSGDTEAFF
>NA|TRBJ2-1|few|TRBV5-1
TGCGCCAGCAGCCTGTGGACAGAATCCTACAATGAGCAGTTCTTC
CASSLWTESYNEQFF
>NA|TRBJ1-1|NA|TRBV12-3/TRBV12-4
TGTGCCAGCAGTTTGATCCCGGGAAGCATGAACACTGAAGCTTTCTTT
CASSLIPGSMNTEAFF
>NA|TRBJ1-1|NA|TRBV5-6
TGTGCCAGCAGCTTGTTTTCACAGTTGAACACTGAAGCTTTCTTT
CASSLFSQLNTEAFF
>NA|TRBJ2-7|NA|TRBV7-2
TGTGCCAGCAGATACTCGGCGGAGAGCTCCTACGAGCAGTACTTC
CASRYSAESSYEQYF
>NA|TRBJ1-6|many|TRBV7-2
TGTGCCAGCAGCCCCAACCCGGGCCACGGATCACCCCTCCACTTT
CASSPNPGHGSPLHF
>NA|TRBJ2-5|few|TRBV12-5
TGTGCTAGTGGTTTGGTGGTACGGGAAGCCAGAGTGACCCAGTACTTC
CASGLVVREARVTQYF
>NA|TRBJ2-1|few|TRBV6-6
TGTGCCAGCAGTTACGCATATAGAGCGGACAATGAGCAGTTCTTC
CASSYAYRADNEQFF
>TRBD1|TRBJ1-1|once|TRBV5-1
TGCGCCAGCAGCTTACAGGGGGCGCCCTCTGAAGCTTTCTTT
CASSLQGAPSEAFF
>NA|TRBJ2-5|many|TRBV7-2
TGTGCCAGCAGCTTAGGAAGGGGCCCCCAAGAGACCCAGTACTTC
CASSLGRGPQETQYF
>NA|TRBJ1-5|NA|TRBV2
TGTGCCAGCAGTGACGAAGGTTTGGGCAATCAGCCCCAGCATTTT
CASSDEGLGNQPQHF